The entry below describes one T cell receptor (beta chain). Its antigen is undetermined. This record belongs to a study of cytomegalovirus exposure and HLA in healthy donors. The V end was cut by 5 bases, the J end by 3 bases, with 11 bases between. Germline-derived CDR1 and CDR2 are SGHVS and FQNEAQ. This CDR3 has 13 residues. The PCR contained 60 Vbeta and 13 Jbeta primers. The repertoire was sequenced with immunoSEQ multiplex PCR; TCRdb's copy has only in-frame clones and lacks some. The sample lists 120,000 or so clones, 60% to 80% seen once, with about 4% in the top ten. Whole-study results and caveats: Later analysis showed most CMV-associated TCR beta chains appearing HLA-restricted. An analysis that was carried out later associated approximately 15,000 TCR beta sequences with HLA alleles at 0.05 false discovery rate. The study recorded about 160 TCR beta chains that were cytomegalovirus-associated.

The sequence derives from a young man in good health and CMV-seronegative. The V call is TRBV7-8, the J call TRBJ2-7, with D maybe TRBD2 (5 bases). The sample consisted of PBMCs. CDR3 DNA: TGTGCCAGCAGCCCGAGCGAGGGCTACGAGCAGTACTTC. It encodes CASSPSEGYEQYF.